The rows below give T cell receptor beta chains drawn from one sample of a study of cytotoxic CD8 clonotypes in ibrutinib-treated CLL. TCRdb's table, derived via immunoSEQ multiplex PCR, lists solely in-frame clones and lacks some. The sample has about 130,000 clones; about three quarters are singletons. Here the sequenced sample was PBMCs, taken after 24 months of ibrutinib treatment. The receptors were sampled from a human donor with chronic lymphocytic leukemia. The CDR3 runs from the conserved cysteine through the conserved F or W. The D gene is left open where the match is weak. Clone size is shown for a subset of rows, as once, few, many or a class of expanded clone.

J gene | clone size | V gene | D gene | CDR3 length | CDR3 protein | CDR3 DNA
TRBJ1-1 | NA | TRBV2 | NA | 13 | CASKTGRDTEAFF | TGTGCCAGCAAAACGGGGCGGGACACTGAAGCTTTCTTT
TRBJ1-3 | NA | TRBV18 | TRBD1 | 16 | CASSPGQPKTGNTIYF | TGTGCCAGCTCACCGGGACAGCCGAAGACTGGAAACACCATATATTTT
TRBJ2-3 | NA | TRBV30 | TRBD1 | 13 | CASRQGEWDTQYF | TGTGCCTCCCGACAGGGAGAGTGGGATACGCAGTATTTT
TRBJ1-6 | few | TRBV28 | NA | 18 | CASSLSPIKQFYNSPLHF | TGTGCCAGCAGTTTATCCCCCATTAAACAGTTCTATAATTCACCCCTCCACTTT
TRBJ2-2 | NA | TRBV4-2 | NA | 13 | CASSQEGGAPLFF | TGTGCCAGCAGCCAAGAGGGCGGCGCCCCGCTGTTTTTT
TRBJ2-7 | NA | TRBV27 | TRBD2 | 14 | CASTPAGASYEQYF | TGTGCCAGCACCCCAGCGGGGGCGTCCTACGAGCAGTACTTC
TRBJ2-7 | NA | TRBV7-2 | NA | 13 | CASSTRSGYEQYF | TGTGCCAGCAGTACTAGGTCAGGTTACGAGCAGTACTTC
TRBJ1-2 | NA | TRBV6-5 | TRBD1 | 14 | CASSRGTALYGYTF | TGTGCCAGCAGCCGCGGGACAGCCCTTTATGGCTACACCTTC
TRBJ1-2 | NA | TRBV10-3 | TRBD1 | 13 | CAIRTGGAGRDTF | TGTGCCATCAGGACAGGGGGCGCGGGTAGGGACACCTTC
TRBJ2-4 | NA | TRBV5-4 | NA | 13 | CASSEGTENIQYF | TGTGCCAGCAGCGAAGGGACGGAAAACATTCAGTACTTC
TRBJ2-7 | NA | TRBV7-9 | NA | 15 | CASSSPDRSSYEQYF | TGTGCCAGCAGCTCCCCAGACAGGAGCTCCTACGAGCAGTACTTC
TRBJ2-6 | few | TRBV7-3 | TRBD1 | 18 | CASSERGQGWAGANVLTF | TGTGCCAGCAGCGAGCGGGGACAGGGTTGGGCTGGGGCCAACGTCCTGACTTTC
TRBJ2-1 | NA | TRBV6-5 | TRBD2 | 16 | CASSYQHPGLANEQFF | TGTGCCAGCAGTTACCAACACCCGGGACTAGCCAATGAGCAGTTCTTC
TRBJ2-2 | NA | TRBV6-1 | NA | 13 | CASSPGDTGELFF | TGTGCCAGCAGCCCTGGGGACACCGGGGAGCTGTTTTTT
TRBJ2-3 | NA | TRBV7-2 | NA | 15 | CASSPPRGARYTQYF | TGTGCCAGCAGCCCCCCCCGGGGGGCCCGATATACGCAGTATTTT
TRBJ1-6 | many | TRBV7-2 | NA | 16 | CASSLTQWSYNSPLHF | TGTGCCAGCAGCTTAACCCAGTGGTCCTATAATTCACCCCTCCACTTT
TRBJ1-2 | NA | TRBV28 | NA | 16 | CASSLRTGRSPYGYTF | TGTGCCAGCAGTTTACGGACCGGACGGTCCCCCTATGGCTACACCTTC
TRBJ1-3 | NA | TRBV6-5 | NA | 14 | CASSYSGSGNTIYF | TGTGCCAGCAGTTATTCAGGGTCTGGAAACACCATATATTTT
TRBJ2-5 | NA | TRBV6-5 | TRBD1 | 16 | CASSYGTGTGVETQYF | TGTGCCAGCAGTTACGGCACCGGGACAGGGGTCGAGACCCAGTACTTC
TRBJ2-5 | NA | TRBV7-9 | TRBD2 | 15 | CASSSSGGRQETQYF | TGTGCCAGCAGCAGTAGCGGGGGGCGGCAAGAGACCCAGTACTTC
TRBJ2-7 | NA | TRBV5-4 | TRBD2 | 18 | CASSSGTSGGKPPYEQYF | TGTGCCAGCAGCTCCGGGACTAGCGGGGGGAAACCGCCCTACGAGCAGTACTTC
TRBJ2-3 | many | TRBV7-8 | NA | 17 | CASRLGGAVHPTDTQYF | TGTGCCAGCAGGCTAGGGGGGGCAGTACACCCCACAGATACGCAGTATTTT
TRBJ1-5 | NA | TRBV7-3 | NA | 16 | CASSFQLRTGNQPQHF | TGTGCCAGCAGCTTTCAACTACGCACGGGGAATCAGCCCCAGCATTTT
TRBJ1-1 | once | TRBV13 | TRBD1 | 13 | CASSLQGGTEAFF | TGTGCCAGCAGCTTACAGGGGGGTACTGAAGCTTTCTTT
TRBJ2-3 | NA | TRBV6-5 | NA | 15 | CASRPGHPRPDTQYF | TGTGCCAGCAGACCGGGACACCCCCGACCAGATACGCAGTATTTT
TRBJ1-5 | NA | TRBV6-5 | NA | 15 | CASSYSSGSNQPQHF | TGTGCCAGCAGTTACTCCTCGGGTAGCAATCAGCCCCAGCATTTT
TRBJ2-3 | once | TRBV11-2 | NA | 15 | CASSLGFSATDTQYF | TGTGCCAGCAGCTTAGGGTTCTCCGCCACAGATACGCAGTATTTT
TRBJ2-3 | NA | TRBV6-1 | NA | 15 | CASRWAGASTDTQYF | TGTGCCAGCAGATGGGCAGGGGCCAGCACAGATACGCAGTATTTT
TRBJ2-5 | once | TRBV7-2 | NA | 15 | CASSLLPRGQETQYF | TGTGCCAGCAGCTTGCTTCCGCGGGGCCAAGAGACCCAGTACTTC
TRBJ2-1 | NA | TRBV2 | TRBD2 | 16 | CASSELGLAGVNEQFF | TGTGCCAGCAGTGAACTCGGACTAGCGGGGGTGAATGAGCAGTTCTTC
TRBJ1-1 | NA | TRBV7-3 | NA | 15 | CASSPGSGVNTEAFF | TGTGCCAGCAGCCCCGGATCGGGGGTGAACACTGAAGCTTTCTTT
TRBJ1-4 | NA | TRBV7-3 | NA | 14 | CASSPPRVHEKLFF | TGTGCCAGCAGCCCCCCCCGGGTTCATGAAAAACTGTTTTTT
TRBJ1-2 | NA | TRBV7-8 | NA | 13 | CASSPTRGYGYTF | TGTGCCAGCAGCCCGACAAGGGGCTATGGCTACACCTTC
TRBJ1-5 | many | TRBV7-9 | NA | 15 | CASSREGDGSRPQHF | TGTGCCAGCAGCCGGGAGGGGGACGGGAGCAGGCCCCAGCATTTT
TRBJ2-1 | NA | TRBV4-2 | NA | 14 | CASAGGGSYNEQFF | TGTGCCAGCGCCGGGGGTGGCTCCTACAATGAGCAGTTCTTC
TRBJ2-7 | NA | TRBV19 | NA | 12 | CASSPPAGGQYF | TGTGCCAGTAGTCCCCCCGCGGGTGGGCAGTACTTC
TRBJ1-1 | NA | TRBV27 | TRBD1 | 14 | CASHGAGGNTEAFF | TGTGCCTCACACGGGGCAGGGGGGAACACTGAAGCTTTCTTT
TRBJ1-3 | NA | TRBV5-1 | NA | 15 | CASSTGQPSGNTIYF | TGCGCCAGCAGCACAGGACAACCCTCTGGAAACACCATATATTTT
TRBJ1-3 | NA | TRBV9 | NA | 14 | CASSRSGTGNTIYF | TGTGCCAGCAGCCGGTCGGGAACTGGAAACACCATATATTTT
TRBJ1-2 | once | TRBV6-5 | NA | 14 | CASSYLGAGYGYTF | TGTGCCAGCAGTTACCTCGGGGCAGGATATGGCTACACCTTC
TRBJ1-4 | NA | TRBV11-2 | NA | 14 | CASSLGQHNEKLFF | TGTGCCAGCAGCTTAGGGCAGCATAATGAAAAACTGTTTTTT
TRBJ1-4 | few | TRBV7-9 | NA | 15 | CASSPQGQANEKLFF | TGTGCCAGCAGCCCCCAGGGGCAGGCTAATGAAAAACTGTTTTTT
TRBJ2-3 | NA | TRBV7-9 | TRBD2 | 17 | CASSLGERGARPDTQYF | TGTGCCAGCAGCTTAGGGGAGCGGGGGGCCCGCCCAGATACGCAGTATTTT
TRBJ2-4 | few | TRBV5-1 | NA | 17 | CASSLGEALIPKNIQYF | TGCGCCAGCAGCTTGGGGGAGGCACTTATACCCAAAAACATTCAGTACTTC
TRBJ2-3 | NA | TRBV27 | TRBD2 | 18 | CASSLSMGLAGGTDTQYF | TGTGCCAGCAGTTTATCGATGGGGTTAGCGGGGGGCACAGATACGCAGTATTTT
TRBJ2-1 | NA | TRBV7-3 | TRBD2 | 14 | CASSTTSFPNEQFF | TGTGCCAGCAGCACGACTAGCTTCCCCAATGAGCAGTTCTTC
TRBJ1-2 | few | TRBV11-2 | NA | 12 | CASSPPASGSTF | TGTGCCAGCAGCCCCCCGGCTTCAGGGAGCACCTTC
TRBJ2-5 | NA | TRBV6-5 | NA | 14 | CASSYGELQETQYF | TGTGCCAGCAGTTACGGAGAGTTACAAGAGACCCAGTACTTC
TRBJ2-5 | once | TRBV6-5 | NA | 16 | CASSYAAGSFQETQYF | TGTGCCAGCAGTTACGCGGCAGGGTCCTTCCAAGAGACCCAGTACTTC
TRBJ2-5 | NA | TRBV6-5 | TRBD2 | 15 | CASSAGLAARETQYF | TGTGCCAGCAGTGCGGGACTAGCAGCGAGAGAGACCCAGTACTTC
TRBJ2-3 | NA | TRBV4-3 | NA | 16 | CASSPRPPSRGDTQYF | TGCGCCAGCAGCCCAAGACCCCCAAGTAGGGGGGATACGCAGTATTTT
TRBJ2-7 | NA | TRBV7-2 | NA | 14 | CASSLVGGEYEQYF | TGTGCCAGCAGCTTAGTTGGCGGGGAATACGAGCAGTACTTC